This entry features one T cell receptor beta chain sequence. This sample stems from a study of blood T cell repertoires in COVID-19. From germline, CDR1 is SGHRS and CDR2 YFSETQ. The CDR3 totals 13 residues. The V and J ends lost 4 bases and 1 base respectively, with 7 bases between them. The protocol was immunoSEQ multiplex PCR, while the TCRdb copy is restricted to in-frame clones and leaves out a portion. This table holds over 300,000 clones, roughly 88% found once. The chain uses TRBV5-1 and TRBJ2-3; D unresolved. The sample consisted of peripheral blood. This clonotype originated in a woman aged 45-65 years with acute or convalescent COVID-19. The CDR3 here is CASSPQGTDTQYF. In nucleotides, the CDR3 is TGCGCCAGCAGCCCGCAGGGCACAGATACGCAGTATTTT. Full variable domain (missing parts from reference TRBV5-1 and TRBJ2-3): KAGVTQTPRYLIKTRGQQVTLSCSPISGHRSVSWYQQTPGQGLQFLFEYFSETQRNKGNFPGRFSGRQFSNSRSEMNVSTLELGDSALYLCASSPQGTDTQYFGPGTRLTVL.